The text below deals with one TCR beta chain. Its antigen is currently unknown. PCR involved 60 Vbeta and 13 Jbeta primers. Assay used: immunoSEQ multiplex PCR; TCRdb lists only in-frame clones, some missing. The table lists under 150,000 clones, around a tenth of them singletons, with 2.5% to 3.5% in the top ten. The CDR3 consists of 13 residues. The germline gives CDR1 MRHNA, CDR2 SNTAGT. V was clipped by 3 bases and J by 5 bases, with 8 bases between them. These data originate in a study of cytomegalovirus exposure and HLA in healthy donors. On the study more broadly: Among about 400 genotyped donors, roughly 80% fell in the Caucasian-associated ancestry cluster.

General study points: Among the most significant clusters, several appeared linked to common viral pathogens in a later analysis. Roughly even sequencing depth across donors was the assumption behind the presence/absence analyses. According to a later analysis, donors in an Asian-associated ancestry cluster reportedly had fewer N-insertions than the approximately 670-donor mean.

V is TRBV6-4 and J is TRBJ2-1, with D possibly matching TRBD1 (5 bases). The sequence was collected from a man aged 30 to 39 in good health and CMV-seronegative. The material sequenced was PBMCs. CDR3 bases: TGTGCCAGCAGTGAGCAGGGCCACAATGAGCAGTTCTTC. Translating it yields CASSEQGHNEQFF.